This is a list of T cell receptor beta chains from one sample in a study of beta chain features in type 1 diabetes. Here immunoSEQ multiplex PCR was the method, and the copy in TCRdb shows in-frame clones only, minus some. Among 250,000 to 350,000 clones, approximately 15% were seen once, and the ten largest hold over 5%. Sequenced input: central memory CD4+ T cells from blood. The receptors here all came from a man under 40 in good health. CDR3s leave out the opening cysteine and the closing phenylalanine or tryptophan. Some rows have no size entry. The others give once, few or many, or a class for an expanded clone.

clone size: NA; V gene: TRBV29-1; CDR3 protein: SVRTGWNEQF
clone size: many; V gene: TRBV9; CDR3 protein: ASSPSRGLGNEQF
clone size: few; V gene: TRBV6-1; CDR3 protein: ASTGGSVDYGYT
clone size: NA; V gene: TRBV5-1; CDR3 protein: ASSLDLGSYNEQF
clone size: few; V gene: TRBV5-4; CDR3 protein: ASSLGGGGGQPQH
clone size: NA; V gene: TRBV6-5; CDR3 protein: ASSYSRGRFYT
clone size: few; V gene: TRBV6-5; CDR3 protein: ASGLGTDTQY
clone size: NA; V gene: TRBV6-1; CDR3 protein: ASSSQGSSGELF
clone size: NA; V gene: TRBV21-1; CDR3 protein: ASSKPWGYGCYGYT
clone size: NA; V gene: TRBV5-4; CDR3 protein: ASSFRGDLTDTQY
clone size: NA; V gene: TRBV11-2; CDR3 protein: ASSTRTDTQY
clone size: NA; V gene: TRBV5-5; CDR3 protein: ASSQGRTDTQY
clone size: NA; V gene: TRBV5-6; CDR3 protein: ASSFLEGGPGNEQF
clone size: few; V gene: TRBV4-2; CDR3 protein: ASSLERADTQY
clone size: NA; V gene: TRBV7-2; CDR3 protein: ASSWGLLSGANVLT
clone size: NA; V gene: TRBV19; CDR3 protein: ASSINSIRVQPQH
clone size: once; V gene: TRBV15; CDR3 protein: ATSRKRPGTTEAF
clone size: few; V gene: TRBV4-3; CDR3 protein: ASSQAGGSQETQY
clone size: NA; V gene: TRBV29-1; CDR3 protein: SVAGGNQPQH
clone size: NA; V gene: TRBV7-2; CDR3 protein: ASSFRSLGNQPQH
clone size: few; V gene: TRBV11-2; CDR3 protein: ASSLSVLSGDDNEQF
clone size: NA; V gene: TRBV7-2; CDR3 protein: ASSLYRDLSYEQY
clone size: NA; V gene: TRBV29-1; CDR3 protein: SVGKIGNYGYT
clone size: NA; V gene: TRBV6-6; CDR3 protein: ASSGYIAGAQETQY
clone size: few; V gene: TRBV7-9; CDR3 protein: ASSTEGLGANVLT
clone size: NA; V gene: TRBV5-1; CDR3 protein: ASSQTGGNSEKLF
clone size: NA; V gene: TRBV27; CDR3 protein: ASSLRQTNTGELF
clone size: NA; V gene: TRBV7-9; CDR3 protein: ASSEAGTGGSGYT
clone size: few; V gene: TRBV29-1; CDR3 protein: SVVESRGTEAF
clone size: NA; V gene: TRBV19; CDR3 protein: ASMVKFSGANVLT
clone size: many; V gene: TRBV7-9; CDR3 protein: ASSLAWTGGTEAF
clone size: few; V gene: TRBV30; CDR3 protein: AWSVEGRTGELF
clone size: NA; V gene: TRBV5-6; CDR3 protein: ASMAGKMYTEAF
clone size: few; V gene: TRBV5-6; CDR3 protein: ASSPLGTGSYEQF
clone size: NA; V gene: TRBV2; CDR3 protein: ASSEVRGTNSPLH
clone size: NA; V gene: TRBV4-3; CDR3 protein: ASSQDRDVRAF
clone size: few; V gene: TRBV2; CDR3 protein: ASRVDPTGETQY
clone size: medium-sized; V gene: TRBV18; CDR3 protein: ASSPQNRPNYGYT
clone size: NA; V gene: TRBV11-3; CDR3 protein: ASTTRQGYTGELF
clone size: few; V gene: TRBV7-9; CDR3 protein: ASSQLSTPTNEKLF
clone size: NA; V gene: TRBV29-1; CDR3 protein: SVAGRDEQY
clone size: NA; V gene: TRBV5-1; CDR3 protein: ASSFGSAGANVLT
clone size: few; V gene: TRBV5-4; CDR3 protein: ASSDHQGFLSYEQY
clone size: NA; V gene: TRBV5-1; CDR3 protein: ASSHSGLAGNNEQF
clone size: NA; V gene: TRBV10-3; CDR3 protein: AVQQGTDTEAF